The rows below give T cell receptor beta chains drawn from one sample of a study of T cells in Graves' hyperthyroidism and ophthalmopathy. One entry per CDR3 protein results from TCRdb running MiXCR on the multiplex PCR reads. The table records 300,000 to 450,000 distinct CDR3 sequences, 15% to 18% of them present only once. The source material was blood. The receptors were sampled from a woman in her late teens or twenties with Graves' hyperthyroidism that later progressed to Graves' ophthalmopathy. The CDR3 runs from the conserved cysteine through the conserved F or W. D genes are given only for firm matches. Part of the rows lack a size; the others show once, few, many or a class for expanded clones.

j_call: TRBJ2-7
v_call: TRBV29-1
d_call: TRBD2
clone_size: many
cdr3_nt: TGCAGCGCGGGACTAGCGGGACACGAGCAGTACTTC
cdr3_aa: CSAGLAGHEQYF

j_call: TRBJ2-7
v_call: TRBV28
d_call: -
clone_size: few
cdr3_nt: TGTGCCAGCAGCAAACGCCGGGACGGGACCTACGAGCAGTACTTC
cdr3_aa: CASSKRRDGTYEQYF

j_call: TRBJ2-7
v_call: TRBV2
d_call: -
clone_size: many
cdr3_nt: TGTGCCATGGAGGGATCCGGGACAGACTACGAGCAGTACTTC
cdr3_aa: CAMEGSGTDYEQYF

j_call: TRBJ2-2
v_call: TRBV28
d_call: TRBD2
clone_size: once
cdr3_nt: TGTGCCAGTACCGGGACTAGCGGGAGTAACGGGGAGCTGTTTTTT
cdr3_aa: CASTGTSGSNGELFF

j_call: TRBJ1-6
v_call: TRBV5-1
d_call: -
clone_size: -
cdr3_nt: TGCGCCAGCAGCCTGGGGAACCCCGGGTCACCCCTCCACTTT
cdr3_aa: CASSLGNPGSPLHF

j_call: TRBJ2-7
v_call: TRBV12-3/TRBV12-4
d_call: -
clone_size: many
cdr3_nt: TGTGCCAGCAGTTCTCCGGGGGAGCCCTACGAGCAGTACTTC
cdr3_aa: CASSSPGEPYEQYF

j_call: TRBJ1-4
v_call: TRBV4-2
d_call: -
clone_size: -
cdr3_nt: TGTGCCAGCAGCCAAGATCAAGGCAGGACTGAAAAACTGTTTTTT
cdr3_aa: CASSQDQGRTEKLFF

j_call: TRBJ2-1
v_call: TRBV5-1
d_call: -
clone_size: many
cdr3_nt: TGCGCCAGCAGCTTGGATTTAGCGAGAAGCTCCTACAATGAGCAGTTCTTC
cdr3_aa: CASSLDLARSSYNEQFF

j_call: TRBJ2-7
v_call: TRBV20-1
d_call: TRBD1
clone_size: -
cdr3_nt: TGCAGTGCTAGAGATGGGCTAGGGGGCCGAATATACTACGAGCCGTACTTC
cdr3_aa: CSARDGLGGRIYYEPYF

j_call: TRBJ2-5
v_call: TRBV27
d_call: TRBD2
clone_size: few
cdr3_nt: TGTGCCATCCATTCCGGGAGGGCCGGGGAGACCCAGTACTTC
cdr3_aa: CAIHSGRAGETQYF

j_call: TRBJ2-1
v_call: TRBV28
d_call: TRBD1
clone_size: many
cdr3_nt: TGTGCCAGCAGTTCCGGGACAGGGGGGAATGAGCAGTTCTTC
cdr3_aa: CASSSGTGGNEQFF

j_call: TRBJ2-3
v_call: TRBV24-1
d_call: TRBD2
clone_size: few
cdr3_nt: TGTGCCACCATCGGGTGGGACTTTGGCGGGAGGCGCCCTAAGGCAGATACGCAGTATTTT
cdr3_aa: CATIGWDFGGRRPKADTQYF

j_call: TRBJ2-4
v_call: TRBV30
d_call: -
clone_size: many
cdr3_nt: TGTGCCTGGAGTTTTACCCTTCAAGGGAAAGCCAAAAACATTCAGTACTTC
cdr3_aa: CAWSFTLQGKAKNIQYF

j_call: TRBJ2-3
v_call: TRBV28
d_call: -
clone_size: many
cdr3_nt: TGTGCCAGCAGCCGATACAGACAGCGAGGCACAGATACGCAGTATTTT
cdr3_aa: CASSRYRQRGTDTQYF

j_call: TRBJ1-2
v_call: TRBV6-1
d_call: -
clone_size: many
cdr3_nt: TGTGCCAGCAGTGAAACCCAGTCAGGCTACACCTTC
cdr3_aa: CASSETQSGYTF

j_call: TRBJ2-1
v_call: TRBV27
d_call: -
clone_size: -
cdr3_nt: TGTGCCAGCAGTAAATTAGGCTCCTACAATGAGCAGTTCTTC
cdr3_aa: CASSKLGSYNEQFF

j_call: TRBJ1-6
v_call: TRBV27
d_call: -
clone_size: many
cdr3_nt: TGTGCCAGCAGTCTCCTCGCCTATAATTCACCCCTCCACTTT
cdr3_aa: CASSLLAYNSPLHF

j_call: TRBJ2-7
v_call: TRBV20-1
d_call: -
clone_size: many
cdr3_nt: TGCAGTGCTAGAGGCCCCGACAGCTCCTACGAGCAGTACTTC
cdr3_aa: CSARGPDSSYEQYF

j_call: TRBJ2-5
v_call: TRBV20-1
d_call: -
clone_size: many
cdr3_nt: TGCAGTGCTAGAGAGGCCTACCAAGAGACCCAGTACTTC
cdr3_aa: CSAREAYQETQYF

j_call: TRBJ2-7
v_call: TRBV10-3
d_call: -
clone_size: few
cdr3_nt: TGTGCCATCAGTGAGGGTCTAGGGGTCGAGCAGTACTTC
cdr3_aa: CAISEGLGVEQYF

j_call: TRBJ2-1
v_call: TRBV20-1
d_call: -
clone_size: many
cdr3_nt: TGCAGTGCCCCCCAGGCGGGAACAAGCAATGAGCAGTTCTTC
cdr3_aa: CSAPQAGTSNEQFF

j_call: TRBJ2-1
v_call: TRBV11-2
d_call: TRBD1
clone_size: few
cdr3_nt: TGTGCCAGCAGCCTCTTGTCCCGGGACAGGGTCGGGGAGCAGTTCTTC
cdr3_aa: CASSLLSRDRVGEQFF

j_call: TRBJ2-1
v_call: TRBV27
d_call: TRBD1
clone_size: many
cdr3_nt: TGTGCCAGCAGTTTCCTGGACAGGGGGGGGGAGAATGAGCAGTTCTTC
cdr3_aa: CASSFLDRGGENEQFF

j_call: TRBJ2-5
v_call: TRBV11-3
d_call: -
clone_size: -
cdr3_nt: TGTGCCAGCAGCTTACAAGGCCCTAGCACGGAGACCCAGTACTTC
cdr3_aa: CASSLQGPSTETQYF

j_call: TRBJ2-1
v_call: TRBV18
d_call: -
clone_size: many
cdr3_nt: TGTGCCAGCTCACCAGCCCTAGGGGAGCAGTTCTTC
cdr3_aa: CASSPALGEQFF

j_call: TRBJ2-2
v_call: TRBV6-1
d_call: TRBD2
clone_size: few
cdr3_nt: TGTGCCAGCAGCCTCGGGACTAGCGGGGGTGGGACCGGGGAGCTGTTTTTT
cdr3_aa: CASSLGTSGGGTGELFF

j_call: TRBJ2-1
v_call: TRBV18
d_call: -
clone_size: many
cdr3_nt: TGTGCCAGCTCACCAGGAGCGGAACGATACAATGAGCAGTTCTTC
cdr3_aa: CASSPGAERYNEQFF

j_call: TRBJ2-1
v_call: TRBV28
d_call: -
clone_size: many
cdr3_nt: TGTGCCAGCAGTTTCACAGGCTACAATGAGCAGTTCTTC
cdr3_aa: CASSFTGYNEQFF

j_call: TRBJ2-1
v_call: TRBV28
d_call: TRBD2
clone_size: -
cdr3_nt: TGTGCCAGCAGTTTATACTTTAGCGGGAGGGTTTACAATGAGCAGTTCTTC
cdr3_aa: CASSLYFSGRVYNEQFF

j_call: TRBJ2-7
v_call: TRBV10-2
d_call: -
clone_size: -
cdr3_nt: TGCGCCAGCAGCCAGAACGGACAGAACCCATACGAGCAGTACTTC
cdr3_aa: CASSQNGQNPYEQYF

j_call: TRBJ1-6
v_call: TRBV28
d_call: -
clone_size: many
cdr3_nt: TGTGCCAGCAGTTTATACGGGGCATCCCTCCACTTT
cdr3_aa: CASSLYGASLHF

j_call: TRBJ2-1
v_call: TRBV9
d_call: TRBD1
clone_size: few
cdr3_nt: TGTGCCAGCAGCATGGGACAGGGTAACCACAATGAGCAGTTCTTC
cdr3_aa: CASSMGQGNHNEQFF